This T cell receptor beta chain was obtained from a study of regulatory T cells in long-lasting Graves disease. The wider study: The definition of persistent Graves' disease was over 5 years of antithyroid drugs with positive TSH receptor antibodies. Study-level results: TCR diversity was lower in persistent Graves' patients (versus newly diagnosed ones). Public clonotype sharing was higher in persistent than newly diagnosed patients. Persistent disease preferred TRBV28, TRBJ1-2 and TRBJ2-5; new disease, TRBV20-1 and TRBJ2-1.

The time point here: persistent/refractory GD, antithyroid drugs over 5 years with positive TRAb. After RNA was extracted from PBMCs, the TCR library was made from it. The V end was cut by 1 base, the J end by 6 bases, with 10 bases between. This CDR3 comprises 13 residues. CDR1 and CDR2 from the germline V gene are LGHDT and YNNKEL (reference sequence). In building TCR beta libraries, iRepertoire HTBI primers were used together with Arm-PCR of CDR3 regions. TCRdb reanalysed the multiplex PCR reads using MiXCR and keeps one entry per CDR3 protein. Among some 440,000 distinct CDR3 sequences listed, around 20% were seen once. This clonotype was detected only a few times. What it binds is not known.

This TCR was recovered from a female donor with Graves disease. The rearrangement links TRBV3-1 to TRBJ2-7; D gene uncertain. The sample in question was peripheral blood mononuclear cells (PBMCs), obtained when the disease was refractory, from a patient treated with antithyroid drugs. CDR3 nucleotide sequence: TGTGCCAGCAGCCAAGTAAAAGGGTCCGAGCAGTACTTC. Protein sequence: CASSQVKGSEQYF.